This TCR beta chain is drawn from a study of blood T cell repertoires in COVID-19. Study-level background: The United States, Italy and Spain provided the acute and convalescent COVID-19 samples. The cDNA or gDNA used as material had been derived from T cells, B-cell-depleted T cells, or PBMCs.

Trimming took 5 bases from V and 5 from J; bases not matched to a gene: 13. The CDR3 is 16 residues long. Germline V lookup: CDR1 LNHDA, CDR2 SQIVND (reference sequence). Authors' methods: Estimation of nucleated cell counts relied on the amplification of reference gene primers. Measured with immunoSEQ multiplex PCR; TCRdb has only the in-frame clones, and not every one. That table gives V, J and clone size, and the DNA gave D and trimming. The sample has about 520,000 clones, 70% to 90% seen once. The TCR was taken from a human donor in a cohort sampled during active COVID-19. The V call is TRBV19, the J call TRBJ2-5; 8 positions agree with TRBD2. Sequencing was performed on peripheral blood. Here the CDR3 DNA reads TGTGCCAGTAGTGTCAGCGGGAGTCTCGCGGGGGAGACCCAGTACTTC. This sequence encodes CASSVSGSLAGETQYF.